This TCR beta chain stems from a study of blood T cell repertoires in COVID-19. Study summary: The United States, Italy and Spain supplied acute and convalescent COVID-19 samples. From T cells, B-cell-depleted T cells, or PBMCs came the material, which was cDNA or gDNA.

Original analysis: Nucleated cell number was recorded as an estimate derived from reference gene primer amplification. Clones were read by immunoSEQ multiplex PCR, and TCRdb kept only the in-frame ones, dropping some. V, J and clone size derive from that table, while D and trimming were established from the DNA sequence. The data contain some 80,000 clones, more than 75% of them singletons. The sequence derives from a human donor in a cohort sampled during active COVID-19. The sample comprised peripheral blood.

The CDR3 sequence is CASSEQGANGEQYF. CDR3 nucleotide sequence: TGTGCCAGCAGCGAACAGGGGGCGAATGGAGAGCAGTACTTC. The chain recombines TRBV9 with TRBJ2-7, with 9 bases identical to TRBD1. This CDR3 has 14 residues. Losses at the gene ends were 3 bases for V and 7 bases for J; bases not matched to a gene: 8. Germline V gives CDR1 SGDLS, CDR2 YYNGEE.